This TCR beta chain was identified in a study of T cell responses to AZD1222 COVID-19 vaccine (dated by TCRdb to 2020 to 2022). Study-wide context: TCR sequencing covered roughly 230 trial participants: 200 to 220 given two doses of AZD1222 and 26 given two doses of MenACWY control vaccine. Trial participants were enrolled by age into subgroups of 18-55, 56-69 and 70-plus years, and roughly 160, 29 and 62 TCR-sequenced participants, respectively, were included in these subgroups. What the research found in general, with its limitations: Conclusions about previously exposed vaccinees were limited because only six AZD1222 recipients were SARS-CoV-2 seropositive at baseline. After two AZD1222 doses, both the breadth and the depth of spike-specific TCRs were significantly higher than at day 0 and than in MenACWY recipients. Epitopes outside the regions mutated in the B.1.351 and B.1.1.7 variants were reportedly recognized by nearly half of the unique spike-specific TCRs. The 56-69-year group was small, and its depth increase did not reach significance, likely because of low power. The vaccine-associated CD4 TCRs covered the entire spike protein, and the dominant responses fell in regions 160-218 and 743-854. Because no day 14 peak-response samples were available, the repertoires could be characterized only after the peak T cell response. Participants were mostly white British and included more females than males, and it was suggested by the authors that clonal diversity may have been underestimated.

Sample time point, as interpreted from the label and publication: about 28 days (+/-7) after the second vaccine dose. AZD1222 recipients whose second dose came at about 4 weeks and those whose second dose came at about 12 weeks were combined into one group, since spike-specific TCR depth and breadth did not differ between the two schedules. Samples from vaccinated people were obtained from the UK trials COV001 and COV002, which included a single-blind randomized controlled phase 2/3 trial of AZD1222 (ChAdOx1 nCoV-19) in healthy adults. For TCRbeta chain sequencing, PBMC samples were collected from trial participants at day 0 and at day 28 after the second dose. The CDR3 regions of human TCRbeta chains were analyzed by immunosequencing. As for how the authors treated the data: TCRs in the repertoires were matched against a reference library of SARS-CoV-2-specific TCRs that had been generated with the MIRA antigen-specificity platform. Breadth was defined as the fraction of unique TCRs that were SARS-CoV-2-associated. Depth was defined as the fraction of total T cells that were SARS-CoV-2-associated. Using the MIRA data, each spike-specific TCR was assigned both to the spike region to which the TCR was reactive and to a CD4 or CD8 class. Log10-transformed breadth and depth values were compared by one-way ANOVA with Sidak's multiple comparisons tests. TCRdb limited this immuneACCESS table to in-frame rearrangements with V and J called. A share of clones is missing; checked studies link under half to unresolved V genes, and the rest is unexplained. That table furnishes V, J and clone size, whereas the DNA furnished D and trimming. The table for this sample lists about 78,000 clones; around nine tenths of them were counted only once. The top ten constitute about 3.5% of the sample.

Concerning this clone: The antigen it recognizes is unknown. One base away there is no much larger clone; base qualities are not given.

Relative to germline, V is 1 base shorter and J is 8 bases shorter, with 12 bases between their ends. Spanning cysteine to phenylalanine, the CDR3 consists of 14 amino acids. Just CDR3 DNA is preserved here, 42 bases in frame from base 1. The germline V gene yields MGHRA for CDR1 and YSYEKL for CDR2. The V and J genes are TRBV4-1 and TRBJ2-1; the D region possibly corresponds to TRBD1 (6 bases align). The material was peripheral blood, obtained 28 days after the second AZD1222 dose. The TCR sequence derives from an adult who received the AZD1222 COVID-19 vaccine. CDR3 reads: CASSQGAQGYEQFF. The sequence in DNA is TGCGCCAGCAGCCAAGGCGCACAGGGTTATGAGCAGTTCTTC.